This T cell receptor beta chain was profiled in a study of shared clonotypes between healthy human individuals. Sequenced by immunoSEQ multiplex PCR; TCRdb stores in-frame clones only, minus some. The table lists about 490,000 clones, roughly 80% of them singletons. Per germline, CDR1 SGDLS and CDR2 YYNGEE. The CDR3 is 16 residues long. V was cut by 0 bases and J by 4 bases, with 14 bases left in between. Sequenced: PBMCs. This TCR derives from a woman between 40 and 50 years old in good health. Some clones in this sample may be carry-over from other donors' samples. The chain joins TRBV9 to TRBJ2-1; TRBD2 might be the D (5 bases). The CDR3 bases are TGTGCCAGCAGCGTAGCAAGTGGGAGTGGTTACAATGAGCAGTTCTTC. Amino acid sequence: CASSVASGSGYNEQFF.